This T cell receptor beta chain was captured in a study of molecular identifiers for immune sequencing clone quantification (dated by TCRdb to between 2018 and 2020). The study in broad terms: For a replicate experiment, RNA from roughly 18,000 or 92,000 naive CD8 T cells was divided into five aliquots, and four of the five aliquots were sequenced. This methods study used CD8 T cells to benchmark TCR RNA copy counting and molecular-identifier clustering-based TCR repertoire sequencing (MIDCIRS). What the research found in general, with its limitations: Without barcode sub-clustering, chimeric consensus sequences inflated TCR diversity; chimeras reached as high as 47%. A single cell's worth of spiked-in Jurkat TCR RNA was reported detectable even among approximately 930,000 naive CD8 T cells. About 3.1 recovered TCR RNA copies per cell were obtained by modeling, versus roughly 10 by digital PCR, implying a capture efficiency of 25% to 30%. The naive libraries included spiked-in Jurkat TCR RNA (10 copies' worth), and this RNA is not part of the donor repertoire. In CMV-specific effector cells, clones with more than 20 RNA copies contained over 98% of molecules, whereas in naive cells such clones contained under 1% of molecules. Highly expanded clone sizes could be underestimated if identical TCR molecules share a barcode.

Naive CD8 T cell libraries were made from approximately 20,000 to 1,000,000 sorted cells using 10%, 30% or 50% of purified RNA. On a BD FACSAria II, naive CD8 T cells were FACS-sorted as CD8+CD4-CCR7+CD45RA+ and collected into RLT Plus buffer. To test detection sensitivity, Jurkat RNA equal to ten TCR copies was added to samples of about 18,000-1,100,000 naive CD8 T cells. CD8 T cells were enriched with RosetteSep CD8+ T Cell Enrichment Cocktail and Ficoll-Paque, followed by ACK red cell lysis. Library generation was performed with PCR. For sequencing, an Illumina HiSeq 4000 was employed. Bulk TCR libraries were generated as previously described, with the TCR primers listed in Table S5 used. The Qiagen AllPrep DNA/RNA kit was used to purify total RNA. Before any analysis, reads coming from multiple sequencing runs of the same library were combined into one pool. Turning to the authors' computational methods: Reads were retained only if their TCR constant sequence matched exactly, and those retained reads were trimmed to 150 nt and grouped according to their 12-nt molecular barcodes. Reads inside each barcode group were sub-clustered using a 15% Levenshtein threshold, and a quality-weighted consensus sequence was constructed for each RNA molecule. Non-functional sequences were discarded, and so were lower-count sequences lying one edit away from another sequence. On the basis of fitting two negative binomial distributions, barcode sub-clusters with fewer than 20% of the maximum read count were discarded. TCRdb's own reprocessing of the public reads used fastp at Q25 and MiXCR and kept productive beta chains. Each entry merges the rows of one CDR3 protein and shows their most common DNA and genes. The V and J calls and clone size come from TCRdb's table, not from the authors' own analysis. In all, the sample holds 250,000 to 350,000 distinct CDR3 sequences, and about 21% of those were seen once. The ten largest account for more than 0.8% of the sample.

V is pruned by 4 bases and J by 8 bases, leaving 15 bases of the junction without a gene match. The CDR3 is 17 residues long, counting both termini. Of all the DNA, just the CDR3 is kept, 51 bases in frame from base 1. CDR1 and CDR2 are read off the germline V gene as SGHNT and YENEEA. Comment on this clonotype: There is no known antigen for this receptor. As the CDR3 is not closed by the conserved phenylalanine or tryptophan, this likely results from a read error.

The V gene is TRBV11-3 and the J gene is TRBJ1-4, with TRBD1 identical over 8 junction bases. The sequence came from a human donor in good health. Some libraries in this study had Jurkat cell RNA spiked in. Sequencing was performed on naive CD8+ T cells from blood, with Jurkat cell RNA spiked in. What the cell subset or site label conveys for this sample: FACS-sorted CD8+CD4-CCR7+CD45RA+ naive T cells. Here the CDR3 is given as CASSSSRDRWEEEKLFS. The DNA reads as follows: TGTGCCAGCAGCTCGTCCCGGGACAGGTGGGAGGAGGAAAAACTGTTTTCT.